This T cell receptor beta chain came from a study of PD-1 blockade in mismatch repair-deficient tumors (TCRdb year 2017). Background for the entire study: The trial enrolled under 90 consecutive patients with roughly twelve mismatch repair-deficient cancer types between 2013 and late 2016, all previously treated and progressing. Tumor-associated T cell clones were tracked in the peripheral blood of patients responding to PD-1 blockade by deep sequencing of TCR CDR3 regions. The study at large found these results: Tumor-resident clones, often undetectable in blood before treatment, expanded rapidly after pembrolizumab and then contracted, generally before radiologic responses.

Library preparation employed the immunoSEQ multiplex PCR assay. Not all clones reach the TCRdb copy of this immuneACCESS table, which keeps in-frame sequences only. Checked studies attribute under half of the gap to unresolved V genes and leave the rest unexplained. The table for this sample lists around 100,000 clones; 70% to 80% of them were counted only once. Approximately 4.7% of the sample lies in the top ten. In its sample, this clone was seen once. Its antigen remains unidentified. No much larger clone exists at a distance of one base, and base qualities are not known. Unmatched junction bases come to 6, with V trimmed by 3 bases and J by 8 bases. CDR1 MRHNA and CDR2 SNTAGT are derived from the germline V gene. From the cysteine up to the phenylalanine, the CDR3 has a length of 14 residues. The kept DNA is CDR3 alone, 42 bases in frame from the first base. For every enrolled patient, mismatch repair deficiency was confirmed by either polymerase chain reaction or immunohistochemistry. TCR sequencing was carried out for three patients who responded to pembrolizumab therapy. Pembrolizumab PD-1 blockade was prospectively tested in advanced mismatch repair-deficient cancers, regardless of tissue of origin, in the phase II trial. Peripheral blood T cell samples were collected serially, before PD-1 blockade began and at several time points afterward. Blood sampling times were reported as weeks after the first pembrolizumab dose.

The chain couples TRBV6-4 to TRBJ2-1; TRBD2 agrees with 8 junctional bases. This receptor was obtained from an adult with mismatch repair-deficient cancer. The source material was peripheral blood, sampled approximately 64 weeks after starting pembrolizumab. The nucleotide sequence is given as TGTGCCAGCAGTGAGGCGGGAGGTGGCGATGAGCAGTTCTTC. It translates as CASSEAGGGDEQFF.